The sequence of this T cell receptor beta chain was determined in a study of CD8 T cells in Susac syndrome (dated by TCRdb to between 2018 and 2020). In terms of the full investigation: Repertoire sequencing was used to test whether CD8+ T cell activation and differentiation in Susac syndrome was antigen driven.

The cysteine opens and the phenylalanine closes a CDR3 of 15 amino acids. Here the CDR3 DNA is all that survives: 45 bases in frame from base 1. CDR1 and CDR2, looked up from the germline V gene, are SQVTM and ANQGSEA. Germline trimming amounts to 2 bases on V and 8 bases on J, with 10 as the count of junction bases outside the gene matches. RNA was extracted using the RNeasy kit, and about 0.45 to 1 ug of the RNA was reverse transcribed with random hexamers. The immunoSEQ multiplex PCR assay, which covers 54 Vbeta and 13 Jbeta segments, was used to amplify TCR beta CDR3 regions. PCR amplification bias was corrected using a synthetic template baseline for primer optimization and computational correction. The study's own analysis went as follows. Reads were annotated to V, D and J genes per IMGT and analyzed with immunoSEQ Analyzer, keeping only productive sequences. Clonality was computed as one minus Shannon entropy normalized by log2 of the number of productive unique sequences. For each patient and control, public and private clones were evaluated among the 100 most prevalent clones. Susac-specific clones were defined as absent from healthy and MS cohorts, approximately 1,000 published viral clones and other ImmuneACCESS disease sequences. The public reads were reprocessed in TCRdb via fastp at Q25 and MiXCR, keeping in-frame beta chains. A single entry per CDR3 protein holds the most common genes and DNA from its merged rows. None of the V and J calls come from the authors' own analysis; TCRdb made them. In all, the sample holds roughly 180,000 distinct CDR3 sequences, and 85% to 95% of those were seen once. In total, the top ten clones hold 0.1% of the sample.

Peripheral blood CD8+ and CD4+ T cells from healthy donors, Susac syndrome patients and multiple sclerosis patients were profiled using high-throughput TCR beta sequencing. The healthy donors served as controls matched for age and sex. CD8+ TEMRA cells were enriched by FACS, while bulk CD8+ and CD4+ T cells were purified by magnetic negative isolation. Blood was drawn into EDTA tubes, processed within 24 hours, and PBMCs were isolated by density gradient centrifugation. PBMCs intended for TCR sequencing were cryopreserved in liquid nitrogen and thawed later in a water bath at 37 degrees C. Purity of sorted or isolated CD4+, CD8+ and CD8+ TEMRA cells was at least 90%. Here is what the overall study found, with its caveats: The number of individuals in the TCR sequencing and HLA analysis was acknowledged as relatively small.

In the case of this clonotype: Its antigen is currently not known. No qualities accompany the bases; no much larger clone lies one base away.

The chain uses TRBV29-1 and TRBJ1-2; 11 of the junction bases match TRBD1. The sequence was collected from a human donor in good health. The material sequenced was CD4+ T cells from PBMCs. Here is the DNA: TGCAGCGTTGAATTGGGGACAGGGGGACTTCGGGGCTACACCTTC. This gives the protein CSVELGTGGLRGYTF.